This TCR beta chain was found in a study of CD8 T cells in ankylosing spondylitis. TCRdb passed the 5' RACE reads through MiXCR, listing each CDR3 protein once. The sample consists of over 200,000 distinct CDR3 sequences, under 12% of them appearing once. This clonotype came up many times. No antigen is known for it. CDR3 size: 14 residues. Findings and caveats of the study: The study identified a TCR beta motif of roughly eight highly homologous variants that appeared characteristic of ankylosing spondylitis blood.

The TCR sequence derives from a male donor with ankylosing spondylitis or in good health (not recorded which). The sequenced sample consisted of blood, either unsorted or a sorted T cell fraction (not recorded which). The genes are TRBV21-1 and TRBJ2-3. TRBV21-1 is a pseudogene segment. The CDR3 nucleotides are TGTGCCAGCAGCAAATCCCCAGGGCAAGATACGCAGTATTTT. Translation: CASSKSPGQDTQYF.